A selection of T cell receptor beta chains follows, all from one sample in a study of cytomegalovirus exposure and HLA in healthy donors. Data came from immunoSEQ multiplex PCR; TCRdb stores just in-frame clones and leaves some out. The sample includes under 90,000 clones, around 80% of them seen just once. The sample was PBMCs. These TCRs come from a man in his forties in good health and CMV-seronegative. Both conserved end residues are part of each CDR3. The order of the fields is D gene, clone size, J gene, CDR3 length, V gene, CDR3 protein, CDR3 DNA. The D gene is left open where the match is weak. Where a row states a size, it is once, few, many or the class of an expanded clone; other rows omit it.

TRBD2	.	TRBJ2-2	17	TRBV4-1	CASSRELAGINTGELFF	TGCGCCAGCAGCCGGGAACTAGCGGGAATTAACACCGGGGAGCTGTTTTTT
TRBD1	.	TRBJ1-1	13	TRBV6-5	CASSSTGTGLAFF	TGTGCCAGCAGTTCGACCGGGACAGGGCTCGCTTTCTTT
.	.	TRBJ1-5	13	TRBV21-1	CASNLGGNQPQHF	TGTGCCAGCAACTTGGGAGGCAATCAGCCCCAGCATTTT
TRBD1	.	TRBJ1-1	17	TRBV5-1	CASSQPGQGAMNTEAFF	TGCGCCAGCAGCCAACCGGGACAGGGGGCCATGAACACTGAAGCTTTCTTT
TRBD1	many	TRBJ1-1	12	TRBV19	CATQQQTGRAFF	TGTGCCACCCAGCAACAGACAGGGAGAGCTTTCTTT
.	.	TRBJ2-7	14	TRBV7-9	CASSPRTGSYEQYF	TGTGCCAGCAGCCCGAGAACGGGGTCGTACGAGCAGTACTTC
.	.	TRBJ1-2	14	TRBV13	CASSLATSAVGYTF	TGTGCCAGCAGCTTAGCAACATCGGCGGTTGGCTACACCTTC
.	few	TRBJ1-3	16	TRBV19	CASSDYRSLSGNTIYF	TGTGCCAGTAGTGATTACAGGAGCCTCTCTGGAAACACCATATATTTT
.	.	TRBJ1-3	14	TRBV6-1	CASRALTVGNTIYF	TGTGCCAGCAGAGCCTTGACAGTTGGAAACACCATATATTTT
TRBD1	.	TRBJ1-1	14	TRBV7-8	CASSLGQGSAEAFF	TGTGCCAGCAGCTTAGGACAGGGGTCGGCTGAAGCTTTCTTT
.	.	TRBJ2-6	19	TRBV9	CASSSGVRGAGSGANVLTF	TGTGCCAGCAGCTCAGGGGTCAGGGGGGCGGGCTCTGGGGCCAACGTCCTGACTTTC
TRBD1	few	TRBJ1-5	14	TRBV6-5	CASSYSGGGQPQHF	TGTGCCAGCAGTTATTCAGGGGGCGGCCAGCCCCAGCATTTT
.	.	TRBJ1-1	14	TRBV5-1	CASSLGQVPTEAFF	TGCGCCAGCAGCTTGGGACAGGTCCCCACTGAAGCTTTCTTT
.	.	TRBJ2-3	14	TRBV5-1	CASSPAGTAHTQYF	TGCGCCAGCAGCCCGGCCGGGACTGCCCATACGCAGTATTTT
.	.	TRBJ1-1	13	TRBV6-6	CASNPPGRTEAFF	TGTGCCAGCAATCCGCCAGGGAGGACTGAAGCTTTCTTT
TRBD1	.	TRBJ2-5	14	TRBV7-3	CASSPGQGAETQYF	TGTGCCAGCAGCCCCGGACAGGGGGCCGAGACCCAGTACTTC
.	.	TRBJ2-7	15	TRBV11-2	CASSLFSLGGYEQYF	TGTGCCAGCAGCTTATTCAGCCTCGGAGGGTACGAGCAGTACTTC
.	.	TRBJ1-2	15	TRBV5-1	CASSLEAGAVGGYTF	TGCGCCAGCAGCTTGGAGGCGGGGGCGGTAGGTGGCTACACCTTC
TRBD1	.	TRBJ2-7	16	TRBV5-6	CASSLPGTGGRYEQYF	TGTGCCAGCAGCTTGCCCGGGACAGGGGGTAGGTACGAGCAGTACTTC
TRBD1	.	TRBJ1-5	15	TRBV19	CASNWGTAGNQPQHF	TGTGCCAGTAACTGGGGGACAGCTGGCAATCAGCCCCAGCATTTT
TRBD1	.	TRBJ1-3	18	TRBV5-1	CASSLGQGGPAIGNTIYF	TGCGCCAGCAGCTTGGGACAGGGAGGCCCTGCAATTGGAAACACCATATATTTT
.	.	TRBJ1-1	15	TRBV4-1	CASSQEDIPNTEAFF	TGCGCCAGCAGCCAAGAGGACATACCGAACACTGAAGCTTTCTTT
.	.	TRBJ2-7	11	TRBV25-1	CASSLYYEQYF	TGTGCCAGCAGTCTTTACTACGAGCAGTACTTC
.	.	TRBJ2-7	11	TRBV2	CASSYSLEQYF	TGTGCCAGCAGTTACTCCCTCGAGCAGTACTTC
TRBD1	.	TRBJ1-5	16	TRBV27	CASQRLSDRGYQPQHF	TGTGCCAGCCAACGCCTCTCCGACAGGGGTTATCAGCCCCAGCATTTT
.	.	TRBJ2-7	12	TRBV6-1	CASSSGAYEQYF	TGTGCCAGCAGTTCAGGGGCGTACGAGCAGTACTTC
.	.	TRBJ2-3	13	TRBV13	CASSRRGADTQYF	TGTGCCAGCAGCAGGAGAGGCGCAGATACGCAGTATTTT
.	.	TRBJ1-3	16	TRBV9	CASSAQDRNSGNTIYF	TGTGCCAGCAGCGCCCAAGACAGAAACTCTGGAAACACCATATATTTT
.	.	TRBJ1-4	14	TRBV10-3	CAISEAGPNEKLFF	TGTGCCATCAGTGAGGCAGGGCCGAATGAAAAACTGTTTTTT
TRBD2	.	TRBJ2-1	19	TRBV5-1	CASSLATSGRTPAINEQFF	TGCGCCAGCAGCTTGGCCACTAGCGGGAGAACCCCAGCGATCAATGAGCAGTTCTTC
TRBD1	.	TRBJ1-2	15	TRBV6-5	CASSFAGGSNYGYTF	TGTGCCAGCAGTTTCGCAGGGGGATCTAACTATGGCTACACCTTC
.	.	TRBJ1-2	15	TRBV6-1	CASSEVAGANYGYTF	TGTGCCAGCAGTGAAGTTGCGGGGGCGAACTATGGCTACACCTTC
.	.	TRBJ1-1	13	TRBV6-5	CASKLQVATEAFF	TGTGCCAGCAAATTACAGGTGGCCACTGAAGCTTTCTTT
.	few	TRBJ1-1	14	TRBV18	CASSPRERYTEAFF	TGTGCCAGCTCACCCCGGGAGCGATACACTGAAGCTTTCTTT
.	.	TRBJ1-1	10	TRBV6-6	CASSRTEAFF	TGTGCCAGCAGTCGTACTGAAGCTTTCTTT
.	once	TRBJ2-1	17	TRBV28	CASSFVRGRSSYNEQFF	TGTGCCAGCAGTTTCGTCAGGGGCCGCAGCTCCTACAATGAGCAGTTCTTC
.	.	TRBJ2-1	13	TRBV5-1	CASRQGGGSEQFF	TGCGCCAGCCGGCAGGGAGGGGGGTCTGAGCAGTTCTTC
.	.	TRBJ1-2	15	TRBV10-2	CASSDGGVLPGGYTF	TGCGCCAGCAGTGATGGGGGCGTATTACCGGGAGGCTACACCTTC
.	.	TRBJ2-7	12	TRBV7-9	CASSDRYYEQYF	TGTGCCAGCAGCGATAGATACTACGAGCAGTACTTC
.	.	TRBJ2-6	14	TRBV30	CAWSRAAGANVLTF	TGTGCCTGGAGCAGGGCGGCTGGGGCCAACGTCCTGACTTTC
TRBD2	.	TRBJ2-3	16	TRBV5-1	CASSLASGTNTDTQYF	TGCGCCAGCAGCCTCGCTAGCGGGACTAACACAGATACGCAGTATTTT
.	.	TRBJ2-5	10	TRBV20-1	CSALLKTQYF	TGCAGTGCGCTGCTAAAGACCCAGTACTTC
TRBD1	few	TRBJ2-5	21	TRBV18	CASSPSLTGTGGHYRMGTQYF	TGTGCCAGCTCACCATCCCTGACCGGGACAGGGGGCCACTACCGGATGGGGACCCAGTACTTC
.	.	TRBJ2-7	12	TRBV2	CASRGGSYEQYF	TGTGCCAGCAGGGGAGGATCCTACGAGCAGTACTTC